The 21 T cell receptor beta chains given below trace back to one sample, sequenced in a study of T cell repertoires in cytomegalovirus infection (dated by TCRdb to about 2019). The treatment or condition label corresponds to: in vitro stimulation with specific CMV peptide epitopes to enrich CMV-specific T cells. The instrument given in TCRdb is Illumina HiSeq 1500. TCRdb reprocessed the public reads (quality trimming at Q25 with fastp, clone calling with MiXCR) and kept in-frame beta chains. Identical CDR3 proteins give one entry, which carries the most common genes and DNA. For this sample the table gives a few hundred thousand distinct CDR3 sequences, of which just under 30% were detected only once. Clones ranked in the top ten supply about 19% of the sample. These TCRs are of unknown antigen specificity. This specimen was cultured PBMCs, taken from culture after CMV antigen stimulation. The receptors were sampled from a human donor in good health (CMV status not recorded). Some clones in this sample may be carry-over from other donors' samples.

The rearrangement joins TRBV6-1 to TRBJ1-5; 7 nucleotides line up with TRBD1. This CDR3 contains 15 residues. V was pared by 8 bases and J by 0 bases, with 7 bases of the junction left unmatched. Germline CDR1 MNHNS, CDR2 SASEGT. CDR3 sequence: CASGGQPYSNQPQHF. In nucleotides, the CDR3 is TGTGCCAGCGGGGGACAGCCCTATAGCAATCAGCCCCAGCATTTT.

This clonotype has more than one count but fewer than ten. This chain uses TRBV19 with TRBJ2-1, with D maybe TRBD2 (5 bases). Trimming cost V 8 bases and J 3 bases, with 11 bases left between them. The CDR3 totals 13 residues. Germline CDR1 is LNHDA and CDR2 is SQIVND (reference sequence). CDR3 amino acids: CASGRDGYNEQFF. The CDR3 DNA reads TGTGCCAGTGGTCGGGATGGCTACAATGAGCAGTTCTTC.

This clonotype was detected only a few times. The V gene is TRBV7-8, the J gene TRBJ1-2; weak D call: TRBD1 (6 bases). This CDR3 comprises 17 residues. V was trimmed by 1 base and J by 0 bases, leaving 15 bases between them. The germline gives CDR1 SGHVS, CDR2 FQNEAQ. CDR3: CASSLGGGHSANYGYTF. CDR3 bases: TGTGCCAGCAGCTTAGGAGGGGGACACTCCGCTAACTATGGCTACACCTTC.

This clonotype came up many times. The rearrangement links TRBV7-2 to TRBJ1-6, with no clear D. CDR1 is SGHTA, CDR2 FQGNSA, per germline. This CDR3 has 15 residues. V was clipped by 5 bases and J by 7 bases, with 15 bases between them. The DNA for the CDR3 is TGTGCCAGCAGCACCCGGGCCCGGGGAAATTCACCCCTCCACTTT. Translation gives CASSTRARGNSPLHF.

V gene TRBV18 combines with J gene TRBJ1-1; D is unresolved. The length of the CDR3 is 13 residues. V dropped 4 bases and J dropped 3 bases, with 9 bases sitting between them. In germline, CDR1 is KGHSH, CDR2 LQKENI. The CDR3 sequence is CASSQGSDTEAFF. DNA of the CDR3: TGTGCCAGCTCACAGGGCTCAGACACTGAAGCTTTCTTT.

This clonotype came up a few times. This chain joins TRBV10-3 and TRBJ1-3; TRBD1 aligns across 7 bases. V shed 5 bases, J shed 2 bases, and the junction held 3 bases outside the gene matches. This CDR3 spans 14 amino acids. From germline, CDR1 is ENHRY and CDR2 SYGVKD. The chain's CDR3 is CAISRQGTGNTIYF. CDR3 DNA sequence: TGTGCCATCAGTCGACAGGGCACTGGAAACACCATATATTTT.

V usage is TRBV6-5 and J usage is TRBJ2-1; D possibly uses TRBD1 or TRBD2 (5 bases each). The CDR3 runs 14 residues. Trimming removed 0 bases from V and 9 bases from J, with 12 bases in between. Germline V gives CDR1 MNHEY, CDR2 SVGAGI. The DNA of the CDR3 is TGTGCCAGCAGTTACTCCCCTGCAGGGAGTGAGCAGTTCTTC. Translation gives CASSYSPAGSEQFF.

The V gene is TRBV6-1, the J gene TRBJ2-3; 8 positions agree with TRBD1. V dropped 6 bases and J dropped 4; count of bases not matched to a gene: 15. Germline V gives CDR1 MNHNS, CDR2 SASEGT. This CDR3 has 17 residues. The CDR3 sequence: CASRNLGRGRQADTQYF. DNA for the CDR3: TGTGCCAGCAGAAATTTGGGCAGGGGGCGTCAAGCAGATACGCAGTATTTT.

This chain links TRBV18 with TRBJ1-4; TRBD1 aligns across 10 bases. Germline lookup yields CDR1 KGHSH and CDR2 LQKENI. Unmatched junction bases numbered 3, after V lost 3 bases and J lost 8 bases. The CDR3 consists of 14 residues. The chain's CDR3 is CASSPGTGVEKLFF. The CDR3 DNA follows: TGTGCCAGCTCACCCGGGACAGGGGTGGAAAAACTGTTTTTT.

This clonotype was seen many times. J is TRBJ1-1 and V is TRBV7-8; a possible D gene is TRBD1 (6 bases). This CDR3 comprises 16 residues. Germline values: CDR1 SGHVS, CDR2 FQNEAQ. V gave up 0 bases and J gave up 0 bases, with 11 bases separating them. CDR3 sequence reads: CASSLAGGGMNTEAFF. CDR3 DNA: TGTGCCAGCAGCTTAGCAGGAGGGGGAATGAACACTGAAGCTTTCTTT.

The chain has TRBV28 and TRBJ1-3; D remains unclear. The V end was cut by 7 bases, the J end by 0 bases, with 7 bases between. The germline V gene has CDR1 MDHEN and CDR2 SYDVKM. This CDR3 has 13 residues. CDR3: CASTFISGNTIYF. CDR3 nucleotides: TGTGCCAGCACCTTTATCTCTGGAAACACCATATATTTT.

This clonotype was observed a few times. The rearrangement links TRBV27 to TRBJ2-3, with 12 bases that match TRBD2. CDR1 is MNHEY, CDR2 SMNVEV, per germline (reference sequence). The CDR3 runs to 17 residues. V was clipped by 0 bases and J by 3 bases; unmatched bases: 4. The CDR3 nucleotides are TGTGCCAGCAGTTTATCGGCTAGCGGGGGGGGGACAGATACGCAGTATTTT. Translating gives CASSLSASGGGTDTQYF.

The V gene is TRBV4-1, the J gene TRBJ1-3; D uncertain. Germline values: CDR1 MGHRA, CDR2 YSYEKL. CDR3 length: 21 amino acids. Trimming pared 1 base from V and 0 bases from J, leaving 25 bases between. The CDR3 spells CASSQVMATMNKAGSGNTIYF. The CDR3 DNA reads TGCGCCAGCAGCCAAGTGATGGCCACTATGAACAAGGCTGGCTCTGGAAACACCATATATTTT.

This clonotype was observed a handful of times. This chain uses TRBV7-8 with TRBJ1-4; weak D call: TRBD1 (5 bases). The CDR3 totals 15 residues. CDR1 and CDR2 (germline): SGHVS, FQNEAQ. V was clipped by 8 bases and J by 7 bases, with 20 bases between them. CDR3 amino acids: CASSEGRGRSEKLFF. For the CDR3, the DNA is TGTGCCAGCTCGGAAGGGAGGGGTAGGAGTGAAAAACTGTTTTTT.

There are many counts of this clonotype. This rearrangement joins TRBV7-2 to TRBJ2-7, with D perhaps assigned TRBD1 or TRBD2 (5 bases each). Germline V gene lookup returns CDR1 SGHTA and CDR2 FQGNSA. CDR3 length: 13 amino acids. V was clipped by 5 bases and J by 2 bases, with 10 bases between them. The CDR3 DNA is TGTGCCAGCAGCCTGTCGGGGCCCTACGAGCAGTACTTC. Translating gives CASSLSGPYEQYF.

This rearrangement joins TRBV12-3 or TRBV12-4 to TRBJ2-3; 9 bases match TRBD2. J was trimmed by 1 base and V by 3 bases; bases with no gene match: 5. The CDR3 contains 16 residues. The CDR3 nucleotides read TGTGCCAGCAGTTTCGTAGCGGGGGCCCGCACAGATACGCAGTATTTT. This translates into CASSFVAGARTDTQYF.

This clonotype was observed a few times. J is TRBJ1-1 and V is TRBV12-3 or TRBV12-4; D is possibly TRBD1 (5 bases). The CDR3 length is 13 residues. Trimming stripped 10 bases from V and 0 bases from J, with 12 bases between. The CDR3 coding sequence is TGTGCCACCTACCGGGACCTGAACACTGAAGCTTTCTTT. It encodes CATYRDLNTEAFF.

This chain links TRBV5-5 with TRBJ2-2, with TRBD2 matching 8 bases. The CDR3 is 16 residues long. V was pared by 2 bases and J by 3 bases, with 6 bases of the junction left unmatched. Per the germline V gene, CDR1 is SGHKS and CDR2 is YYEKEE (reference sequence). The CDR3 is CASSFQRETYTGELFF. The CDR3 DNA sequence: TGTGCCAGCAGCTTTCAGCGGGAGACATACACCGGGGAGCTGTTTTTT. Looking up the rest from reference TRBV5-5 and TRBJ2-2 gives the full variable domain: DAGVTQSPTHLIKTRGQQVTLRCSPISGHKSVSWYQQVLGQGPQFIFQYYEKEERGRGNFPDRFSARQFPNYSSELNVNALLLGDSALYLCASSFQRETYTGELFFGEGSRLTVL.

This clonotype was counted once. The V and J genes are TRBV12-3 or TRBV12-4 and TRBJ2-2; D is undetermined. V shed 1 base and J shed 5 bases, with 11 bases lying between them. This CDR3 contains 15 residues. In DNA form, the CDR3 reads TGTGCCAGCAGTTTAGGGGGAATGAGTACCGGGGAGCTGTTTTTT. It codes for CASSLGGMSTGELFF.

This clonotype was counted many times. The chain uses TRBV7-3 and TRBJ1-3; possibly TRBD1 for D (5 bases). This CDR3 comprises 13 residues. The germline CDR1 and CDR2 sequences are SGHTA and FQGTGA. V was trimmed by 5 bases and J by 2 bases, leaving 7 bases between them. The CDR3 loop is CASSPGPGNTIYF. CDR3 DNA: TGTGCCAGCAGCCCGGGGCCTGGAAACACCATATATTTT.

The chain joins TRBV7-9 to TRBJ2-7, with TRBD2 identical over 8 bases. Germline trimming cut 1 base from V and 6 bases from J; bases unmatched to any gene: 8. The germline gives CDR1 SEHNR, CDR2 FQNEAQ (reference sequence). This CDR3 comprises 15 residues. In DNA, the CDR3 is TGTGCCAGCAGCTTAGTCTCGGGAGGGCCGGGCGAGCAGTACTTC. This codes for CASSLVSGGPGEQYF.